This is a list of T cell receptor beta chains from one sample in a study of cytomegalovirus exposure and HLA in healthy donors. TCRdb's table, derived via immunoSEQ multiplex PCR, lists solely in-frame clones and lacks some. The sample spans approximately 110,000 clones; the ten largest clones claim around 2.9%. The specimen sequenced was PBMCs. These receptors were obtained from a man aged 25-40 years in good health and CMV-seronegative. CDR3s leave out the opening cysteine and the closing phenylalanine or tryptophan. Fields, in order: V gene, CDR3 protein.

V gene: TRBV11-2
CDR3 protein: ASSFGGGTEAF

V gene: TRBV7-9
CDR3 protein: ASSYRQANTEAF

V gene: TRBV28
CDR3 protein: ASSFPTSGIYEQY

V gene: TRBV5-1
CDR3 protein: ASSLGRDSPGNQPQH

V gene: TRBV4-2
CDR3 protein: ASSQYRGPTEQF

V gene: TRBV7-3
CDR3 protein: ASSLSGQNTEAF

V gene: TRBV28
CDR3 protein: ASSHGTPYEQY

V gene: TRBV7-2
CDR3 protein: ASSLDPQRSGEQY

V gene: TRBV6-1
CDR3 protein: ASSDAAGETSTDTQY

V gene: TRBV4-3
CDR3 protein: ASSQDLGQAVNTEAF

V gene: TRBV4-2
CDR3 protein: ASSLSRGEAGGPGEQF

V gene: TRBV7-2
CDR3 protein: ASSLQSGNSYEQY

V gene: TRBV2
CDR3 protein: ASSGGGANQPQH

V gene: TRBV28
CDR3 protein: ASSYYGQGGHEQY

V gene: TRBV28
CDR3 protein: ASSPSTGLGGSSEQF

V gene: TRBV27
CDR3 protein: ASSFGTGGYNEQF

V gene: TRBV5-5
CDR3 protein: ASSLGPSGRIQNEQY

V gene: TRBV7-2
CDR3 protein: ASSSQGAGTEAF